What follows describes a single TCR beta chain. The antigen is undetermined. TCR beta sequencing was performed on blood CD8+ and CD4+ T cells. Included as multiple sclerosis controls were treatment-naive patients who had stable or active relapsing-remitting disease. Random hexamers were used to reverse transcribe roughly 0.45 to 1 ug of RNA. The TCR beta CDR3 was amplified by immunoSEQ multiplex PCR across 54 Vbeta, 13 Jbeta. TCRdb fed the immunoSEQ multiplex PCR reads into MiXCR, producing one record per CDR3 protein. The repertoire holds about 180,000 distinct CDR3 sequences, around 95% seen once, with 0.15% to 0.2% in the top ten. The record originates from a study of CD8 T cells in Susac syndrome. CDR1 is LGHDT and CDR2 is YNNKEL in the germline V gene (reference sequence). Trimming removed 4 bases at V and 2 bases at J, with 7 bases between. The CDR3 contains 13 residues. Study observations and caveats: The relatively small number of individuals in the TCR sequencing and HLA analysis was acknowledged by the study.

Sequencing was carried out using CD8+ T cells from PBMCs. The chain recombines TRBV3-1 with TRBJ2-3; no reliable D call. This TCR came from a human donor with multiple sclerosis. Here the CDR3 reads CASSPHNTDTQYF. CDR3 in DNA: TGTGCCAGCAGCCCCCACAACACAGATACGCAGTATTTT.